The TCR beta chain described here comes from a study of beta chain features in type 1 diabetes. Points from the study as a whole: When Type 1 diabetes patients were examined, their TCRB CDR3s proved moderately but significantly shorter in all four CD4+ subsets. Using cDNA template may skew counts toward highly expressing activated cells. HLA effects on TCRB rearrangement stayed unresolved here.

Sequencing targeted expressed TCRB transcripts, as all isolated RNA had been reverse transcribed. TCRdb's copy holds only in-frame clones and misses some; the assay was immunoSEQ multiplex PCR. Here the sample spans 200,000 to 300,000 clones, about 14% being singletons. A few counts support this clone. Its antigen remains unidentified. The CDR3 consists of 16 residues. Germline lookup yields CDR1 SQVTM and CDR2 ANQGSEA. Only one heparinised blood draw was taken per donor, and its volume averaged around 120 mL. CD4+ cells of the naive, central memory, regulatory and stem cell-like memory types were sorted via CD45RO/CCR7/CD25/CD127/CD95/CD27.

The TCR comes from a man aged 25 to 40 with type 1 diabetes. This sequence joins TRBV29-1 and TRBJ2-5; tentatively, D is TRBD2 (5 bases). The J call could be wrong; TRBJ2-7 is a better fit for the DNA end. The sequenced sample was naive CD4+ T cells from blood. The CDR3 region has the DNA TGCAGCGTTGAAGATCACGGAGGCGCAACCTCCTACGAGCAGTACTTC. Translated: CSVEDHGGATSYEQYF.